This T cell receptor (beta chain) was identified in a study of blood T cell repertoires in COVID-19. Whole-study context: T cells, B-cell-depleted T cells, or PBMCs supplied cDNA or gDNA.

This clone was seen more than once but under ten times. The assay was immunoSEQ multiplex PCR, and TCRdb's table has in-frame clones only and misses some. The profile covers 210,000 or so clones, with approximately 86% appearing a single time and around 1.4% taken by the ten largest. The TCR was taken from a young man with active or convalescent COVID-19. Sequencing input: peripheral blood.

The CDR3 sequence is CASSRGAGGSNQPQHF. In nucleotides, the CDR3 is TGTGCCAGCAGCCGAGGGGCAGGAGGGAGCAATCAGCCCCAGCATTTT. The rearrangement links TRBV5-6 to TRBJ1-5; possibly TRBD1 for D (5 bases). Per the germline V gene, CDR1 is SGHDT and CDR2 is YYEEEE. The CDR3 runs to 16 residues. Trimming removed 4 bases at V and 1 base at J, with 15 bases between.